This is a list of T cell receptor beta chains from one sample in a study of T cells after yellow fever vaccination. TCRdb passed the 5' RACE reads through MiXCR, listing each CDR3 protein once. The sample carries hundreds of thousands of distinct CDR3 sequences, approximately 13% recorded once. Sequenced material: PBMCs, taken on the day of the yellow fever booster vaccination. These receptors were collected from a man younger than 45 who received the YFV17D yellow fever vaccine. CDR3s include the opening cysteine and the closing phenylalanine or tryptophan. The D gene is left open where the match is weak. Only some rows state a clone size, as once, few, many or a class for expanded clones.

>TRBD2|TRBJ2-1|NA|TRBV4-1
TGCGCCAGCAGCCAACTCCGACTAGCCAGCTCCTACAATGAGCAGTTCTTC
CASSQLRLASSYNEQFF
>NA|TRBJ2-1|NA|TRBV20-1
TGCAGTGCTAGGGAGGGGGTATCCCTCTACAATGAGCAGTTCTTC
CSAREGVSLYNEQFF
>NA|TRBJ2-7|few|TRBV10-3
TGTGCCATCAGTCCAGGAGTTGACCCCTACGAGCAGTACTTC
CAISPGVDPYEQYF
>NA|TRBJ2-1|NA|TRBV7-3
TGTGCCAGCAGCTTAACGTACGAAAATGAGCAGTTCTTC
CASSLTYENEQFF
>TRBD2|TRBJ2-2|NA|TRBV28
TGTGCCAGCAGCCCCGCCGGGACTAGCGGGATCAGGGAGCTGTTTTTT
CASSPAGTSGIRELFF
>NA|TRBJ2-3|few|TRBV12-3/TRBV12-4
TGTGCCAGCAGGGCGGGTTCTGCCACAGATACGCAGTATTTT
CASRAGSATDTQYF
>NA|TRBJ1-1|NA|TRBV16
TGTGCCAGCAGCCAATCAGGTCAGGGGAGGACTGAAGCTTTCTTT
CASSQSGQGRTEAFF
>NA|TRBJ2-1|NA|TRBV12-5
TGTGCTAGTGGTTTGACGAGACAATCGGAGTTCTTC
CASGLTRQSEFF
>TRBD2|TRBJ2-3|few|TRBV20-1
TGCAGTGCTAGAGTGTCTAGCGGGAGTGCGAATACGCAGTATTTT
CSARVSSGSANTQYF
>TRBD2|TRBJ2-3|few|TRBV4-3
TGCGCCAGCAGCCTCAGGACTAGCTCAGATACGCAGTATTTT
CASSLRTSSDTQYF
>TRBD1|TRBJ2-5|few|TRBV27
TGTGCCAGCCAGGGACAGGGCCAAGAGACCCAGTACTTC
CASQGQGQETQYF
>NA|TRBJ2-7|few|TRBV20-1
TGCAGTGCTAGAGATCGGAACAGAAGCGTCTACGAGCAGTACTTC
CSARDRNRSVYEQYF
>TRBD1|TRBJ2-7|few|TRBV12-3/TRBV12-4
TGTGCCAGCAGGCAGACAGGGATCCCCTCCTACGAGCAGTACTTC
CASRQTGIPSYEQYF
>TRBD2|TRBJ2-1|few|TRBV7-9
TGTGCCAGCACCGGAGGGCTAGCGGACTACAATGAGCAGTTCTTC
CASTGGLADYNEQFF
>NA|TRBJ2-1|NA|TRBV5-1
TGCGCCAGCAGCTTGCGGGGCCCACCCAATGAGCAGTTCTTC
CASSLRGPPNEQFF
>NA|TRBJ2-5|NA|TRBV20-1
TGCAGCGGGGGCCGGACCCCGTACTTC
CSGGRTPYF
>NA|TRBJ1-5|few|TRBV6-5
TGTGCCAGCAGTTCGACAGGTGCGGGCAATCAGCCCCAGCATTTT
CASSSTGAGNQPQHF
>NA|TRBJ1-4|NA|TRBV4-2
TGTGCCAGCAGCCCCGGGGGCGGGCCCGGGAGTGAAAAACTGTTTTTT
CASSPGGGPGSEKLFF
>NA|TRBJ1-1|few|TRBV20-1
TGCAGTGCTAGTCCCCAGGGGATTGAAGCTTTCTTT
CSASPQGIEAFF
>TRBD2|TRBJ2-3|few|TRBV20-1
TGCAGTGCTAGGAGGAGCGGGAGAGTTCGTGATACGCAGTATTTT
CSARRSGRVRDTQYF
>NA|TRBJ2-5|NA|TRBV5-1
TGCGCCAGCAGCTTGGACCCCGACCAAGAGACCCAGTACTTC
CASSLDPDQETQYF
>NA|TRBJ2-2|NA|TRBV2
TGTGCCGGGAGGACAGCCACCGTACGAAACACCGGGGAGCTGTTTTTT
CAGRTATVRNTGELFF
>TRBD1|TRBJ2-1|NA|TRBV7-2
TGTGCCAGCAGCCGAGGGACAGGCTCCTACAATGAGCAGCTCTTC
CASSRGTGSYNEQLF
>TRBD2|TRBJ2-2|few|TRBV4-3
TGCGCCAGCAGCCCCCGGGGACTAGCCGACGGGGAGCTGTTTTTT
CASSPRGLADGELFF
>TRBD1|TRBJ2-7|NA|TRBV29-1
TGCAGCGTTGAGGGTCCGGGACAGGCCTACGAGCAGTACTTC
CSVEGPGQAYEQYF
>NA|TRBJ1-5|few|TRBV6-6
TGTGCCAGCAGTTACGCTCAAACCAGCCCCCAGCATTTT
CASSYAQTSPQHF
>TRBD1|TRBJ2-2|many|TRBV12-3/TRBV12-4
TGTGCCAGCAGTTTAGGACAGGGGGACACCGGGGAGCTGTTTTTT
CASSLGQGDTGELFF
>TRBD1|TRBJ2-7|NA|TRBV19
TGTGCCAGTAGTCTACAGGGGGCGAATGCCGAGCAGTACTTC
CASSLQGANAEQYF
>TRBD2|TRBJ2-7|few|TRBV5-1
TGCGCCAGCAGCTTGGCACTAGCGGTCTACGAGCAGTACTTC
CASSLALAVYEQYF
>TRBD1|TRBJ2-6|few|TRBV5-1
TGCGCCAGCAGCTCATTCCCCGGGACAGGGCATAGCTCTGGGGCCAACGTCCTGACTTTC
CASSSFPGTGHSSGANVLTF
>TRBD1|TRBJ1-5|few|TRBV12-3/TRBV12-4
TGTGCCAGCAGTTTAGCGCTACAGGGGTATCAGCCCCAGCATTTT
CASSLALQGYQPQHF
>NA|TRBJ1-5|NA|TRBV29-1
TGCAGCGTGGAGCCCCAGCATTTT
CSVEPQHF
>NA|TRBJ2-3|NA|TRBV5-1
TGCGCCAGCAGCGGGAGAGGGCGTGGGGATACGCAGTATTTT
CASSGRGRGDTQYF
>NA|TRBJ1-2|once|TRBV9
TGTGCCAGCAGCGTAGAGGAAGGGTACTATGGCTACACCTTC
CASSVEEGYYGYTF
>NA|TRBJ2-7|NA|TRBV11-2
TGTGACAGCAGCTTAGGAGGGTTTATTTTCGAGCAGTACTTC
CDSSLGGFIFEQYF
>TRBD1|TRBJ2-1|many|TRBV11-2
TGTGCCAGCAGCTATATGACAGGGGTCACCTACAATGAGCAGTTCTTC
CASSYMTGVTYNEQFF
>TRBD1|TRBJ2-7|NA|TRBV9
TGTGCCAGCAGCGTAACGGGACAGCTCCCCTACGAGCAGTACTTC
CASSVTGQLPYEQYF
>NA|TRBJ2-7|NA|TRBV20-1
TGCAGTGCTAGAGAGGACTTATCATATTACGAGCAGTACTTC
CSAREDLSYYEQYF
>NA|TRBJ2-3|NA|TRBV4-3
TGCGCCAGCAGCCAAGGGGCCGGGGGTACAGATACGCAGTATTTT
CASSQGAGGTDTQYF
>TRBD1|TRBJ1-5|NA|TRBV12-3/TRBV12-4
TGTGCCAGCAACTACAGGGGGGGCAATCAGCCCCAGCATTTT
CASNYRGGNQPQHF
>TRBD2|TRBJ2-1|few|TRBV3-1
TGTGCCAGCAGCCAAGGATATAGCGGGAGTGGAAAGTACGGTAGGAATGAGCAGTTCTTC
CASSQGYSGSGKYGRNEQFF